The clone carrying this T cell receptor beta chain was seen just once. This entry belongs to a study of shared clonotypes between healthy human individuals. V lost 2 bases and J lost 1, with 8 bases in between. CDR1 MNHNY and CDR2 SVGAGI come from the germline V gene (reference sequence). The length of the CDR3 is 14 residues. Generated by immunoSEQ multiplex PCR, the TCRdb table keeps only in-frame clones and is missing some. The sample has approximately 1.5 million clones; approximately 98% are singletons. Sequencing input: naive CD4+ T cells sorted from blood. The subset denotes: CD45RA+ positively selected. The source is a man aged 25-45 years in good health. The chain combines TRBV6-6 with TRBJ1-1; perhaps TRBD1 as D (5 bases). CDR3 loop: CASSYPDRNTEAFF. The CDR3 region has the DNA TGTGCCAGCAGTTACCCCGACAGGAACACTGAAGCTTTCTTT.